This entry lists 27 T cell receptor beta chains sequenced from one sample in a study of control samples from healthy donors and cancer patients. Profiling relied on immunoSEQ multiplex PCR, and the TCRdb table lists in-frame clones only, not all of them. The data show tens of thousands of clones, roughly 89% seen once. The material sequenced was PBMCs. The receptors come from a man aged 60-69 years with colorectal cancer.

The chain combines TRBV10-1 with TRBJ2-1, with 7 bases lining up with TRBD2. Trimming at V came to 6 bases and at J to 0 bases, leaving 8 bases not matched to a gene. The CDR3 runs 16 residues. The germline V gene has CDR1 WNHNN and CDR2 SYGVQD (reference sequence). The CDR3 sequence: CASSPLRGSSYNEQFF. CDR3 nucleotide sequence: TGCGCCAGCAGCCCGCTGCGGGGGAGCTCCTACAATGAGCAGTTCTTC.

The chain links TRBV10-1 to TRBJ2-5; 12 nucleotides agree with TRBD2. The V segment lost 8 bases and the J segment 4 bases; nucleotides outside the gene matches: 5. CDR1 is WNHNN, CDR2 SYGVQD, per germline (reference sequence). The CDR3 is made up of 14 amino acids. CDR3 protein: CASPSGGEGETQYF. CDR3 DNA sequence: TGCGCCAGCCCTAGCGGGGGGGAAGGAGAGACCCAGTACTTC.

Only one count was recorded for this clone. V is TRBV27 and J is TRBJ1-2; D possibly corresponds to TRBD1 (6 bases). Germline V gives CDR1 MNHEY, CDR2 SMNVEV (reference sequence). V was cut by 6 bases and J by 8 bases, with 19 bases left in between. CDR3 length: 14 amino acids. CDR3 residues: CASSLTGSLWGYTF. The CDR3 DNA reads TGTGCCAGCAGCCTGACAGGATCTCTTTGGGGCTACACCTTC.

This clone was observed once. This chain uses TRBV4-1 with TRBJ2-4; D possibly corresponds to TRBD2 (5 bases). Trimming removed 0 bases from V and 1 base from J, with 13 bases in between. The germline gives CDR1 MGHRA, CDR2 YSYEKL. The CDR3 runs to 17 residues. The CDR3: CASSQDPGILAKNIQYF. DNA for the CDR3: TGCGCCAGCAGCCAAGATCCGGGAATTCTGGCCAAAAACATTCAGTACTTC.

The chain employs TRBV5-1 and TRBJ2-1; no definite D call. CDR1 is SGHRS and CDR2 is YFSETQ in the germline V gene. Deletions cut 0 bases from V and 6 bases from J, with 4 bases between. CDR3 size: 12 residues. CDR3 bases: TGCGCCAGCAGCTTGGCCCTCAATGAGCAGTTCTTC. This translates into CASSLALNEQFF.

The chain is built from TRBV19 and TRBJ1-2, with 8 bases that match TRBD1. The CDR3 is 13 amino acids. In germline, CDR1 is LNHDA, CDR2 SQIVND (reference sequence). Trimming took 3 bases from V and 7 from J; bases not matched to a gene: 4. The CDR3 coding sequence is TGTGCCAGTAGTATGGCAGGGGGCGGTGGCTACACCTTC. As protein: CASSMAGGGGYTF.

The rearrangement links TRBV5-6 to TRBJ1-5; D remains ambiguous. The CDR3 consists of 15 residues. V was shortened by 0 bases and J by 0 bases, with 7 bases between the two germline ends. In germline, CDR1 is SGHDT, CDR2 YYEEEE. This chain's CDR3 is CASSLEGFSNQPQHF. In DNA form, the CDR3 reads TGTGCCAGCAGCTTGGAAGGGTTTAGCAATCAGCCCCAGCATTTT.

V usage is TRBV9 and J usage is TRBJ2-3; 13 bases fit TRBD2. Germline CDR1 is SGDLS and CDR2 is YYNGEE. The CDR3 totals 16 residues. V shed 3 bases and J 3 bases; nucleotides not matched to a gene: 4. Here the CDR3 DNA reads TGTGCCAGCAGCGGGACTAGCGGGGGCTTTACAGATACGCAGTATTTT. Protein: CASSGTSGGFTDTQYF.

The chain has TRBV6-5 and TRBJ1-1, with D hard to call. Trimming shortened V by 0 bases and J by 1 base, and 6 bases separated the two germline ends. Germline V gene data show CDR1 as MNHEY and CDR2 as SVGAGI. This CDR3 is 14 amino acids long. Here the CDR3 DNA reads TGTGCCAGCAGTTACTCGGCTCGGAACACTGAAGCTTTCTTT. Translating gives CASSYSARNTEAFF.

V gene TRBV20-1 combines with J gene TRBJ2-5, with D unresolved. The V gene lost 3 bases and the J gene lost 7 bases, with 12 bases spanning the gap. Germline loops: CDR1 DFQATT, CDR2 SNEGSKA (reference sequence). CDR3 length equals 12 residues. In DNA form, the CDR3 reads TGCAGTGCTAGTGCCCCTGGCGGGACCCAGTACTTC. Protein: CSASAPGGTQYF.

V is TRBV6-1 and J is TRBJ1-2; TRBD1 matches 7 bases. The CDR3 sequence is 16 residues long. Germline V gene lookup returns CDR1 MNHNS and CDR2 SASEGT. The J segment lost 4 bases and the V segment lost 2 bases, leaving 10 bases of the junction unmatched. The CDR3 coding sequence is TGTGCCAGCAGTGAAAAGGGTGTAGGGGACAGCTATGGCTACACCTTC. Encoded protein: CASSEKGVGDSYGYTF.

This clone was seen a few times. The chain links TRBV4-1 to TRBJ1-4; maybe TRBD1 (5 bases). V gave up 8 bases and J gave up 5 bases, with 15 bases separating them. The germline CDR1 and CDR2 sequences are MGHRA and YSYEKL. The CDR3 has 14 residues. CDR3 region: CASGPGPNNEKLFF. The CDR3 nucleotides read TGCGCCAGCGGACCGGGACCGAACAATGAAAAACTGTTTTTT.

J is TRBJ2-3 and V is TRBV6-5; a possible D gene is TRBD2 (6 bases). CDR1 and CDR2 from the germline V gene are MNHEY and SVGAGI. V was pared by 11 bases and J by 10 bases, with 13 bases between. CDR3 length: 10 residues. CDR3 protein: CASGVWPQYF. The CDR3 bases are TGTGCCTCGGGGGTTTGGCCGCAGTATTTT.

The CDR3 sequence is CASSINSGGETYNEQFF. The CDR3 DNA follows: TGTGCCAGCAGCATCAATAGCGGGGGTGAGACCTACAATGAGCAGTTCTTC. The chain links TRBV7-2 to TRBJ2-1, with 9 bases fitting TRBD2. From germline, CDR1 is SGHTA and CDR2 FQGNSA. The V segment lost 5 bases and the J segment 2 bases; nucleotides outside the gene matches: 10. This CDR3 has 17 amino acids.

This chain connects TRBV2 to TRBJ2-3; D possibly uses TRBD1 or TRBD2 (5 bases each). The V end lost 4 bases, the J end lost 5 bases, and 13 bases lay between the germline ends. The CDR3 extends over 14 amino acids. Germline V gene data show CDR1 as SNHLY and CDR2 as FYNNEI. CDR3 region: CASSAQPGRDTQYF. Here the CDR3 DNA reads TGTGCCAGCAGTGCGCAACCGGGACGAGATACGCAGTATTTT.

The rearrangement uses TRBV19 and TRBJ2-5; 9 positions agree with TRBD1. Germline V gives CDR1 LNHDA, CDR2 SQIVND (reference sequence). CDR3 length: 16 amino acids. The V and J ends lost 3 bases and 5 bases, in that order; junction bases with no gene match: 10. This CDR3 reads CASSIVPGQGGETQYF. The CDR3 DNA sequence: TGTGCCAGTAGTATCGTTCCGGGACAGGGAGGGGAGACCCAGTACTTC.

The genes are TRBV11-3 and TRBJ2-2; D unclear. Germline lookup yields CDR1 SGHNT and CDR2 YENEEA. Between the trimmed V and J ends, which lost 0 bases and 6 bases, there was a span of 5 bases. This CDR3 comprises 13 residues. CDR3 sequence (DNA): TGTGCCAGCAGCTTAGATCTGTCCGGGGAGCTGTTTTTT. Protein sequence: CASSLDLSGELFF. Full variable domain (rest looked up from reference TRBV11-3 and TRBJ2-2): EAGVVQSPRYKIIEKKQPVAFWCNPISGHNTLYWYLQNLGQGPELLIRYENEEAVDDSQLPKDRFSAERLKGVDSTLKIQPAELGDSAVYLCASSLDLSGELFFGEGSRLTVL.

The chain uses TRBV6-5 and TRBJ1-5; D unclear. Trimming removed 2 bases from V and 0 bases from J, with 11 bases in between. Per germline, CDR1 MNHEY and CDR2 SVGAGI. This CDR3 is 16 amino acids long. The CDR3 protein is CASSYVVAGSNQPQHF. CDR3 coding DNA: TGTGCCAGCAGTTACGTGGTAGCGGGTAGCAATCAGCCCCAGCATTTT.

The CDR3 coding sequence is TGTGCCATCAGTGAGAGGGAGCTACGTAGGGAGCAGTACTTC. It yields the protein CAISERELRREQYF. The chain carries TRBV10-3 and TRBJ2-7; possible D gene TRBD2, 5 bases. V shed 2 bases and J shed 7 bases, with 15 bases lying between them. The CDR3 has 14 amino acids. Germline CDR1 ENHRY, CDR2 SYGVKD.

A remark on this clone: The junction departs from the called germline gene at one end, perhaps through a read error. The V and J genes are TRBV11-1 and TRBJ1-2, with 7 bases lining up with TRBD1. There are 14 residues in the CDR3. CDR1 SGHAT and CDR2 FQDESV come from the germline V gene (reference sequence). CDR3 residues: CASSLPSGGSRMAF. The CDR3 DNA follows: TGTGCCAGCAGCTTACCCTCAGGGGGATCCCGAATGGCCTTC.

V gene TRBV10-1 combines with J gene TRBJ2-5, with TRBD1 identical over 8 bases. The CDR3 is made up of 14 amino acids. V was pared by 4 bases and J by 2 bases, with 3 bases of the junction left unmatched. The germline gives CDR1 WNHNN, CDR2 SYGVQD (reference sequence). Here the CDR3 DNA reads TGCGCCAGCAGTGGAGGACAGGGTCAAGAGACCCAGTACTTC. Its protein product is CASSGGQGQETQYF.

This chain connects TRBV3-1 (or the pseudogene TRBV3-2) to TRBJ1-4, with a possible D match to TRBD1 (5 bases). CDR1 is LGHDT and CDR2 is YNNKEL in the germline V gene (reference sequence). The CDR3 has 14 amino acids. The V gene lost 4 bases and the J gene lost 8 bases, with 14 bases spanning the gap. CDR3 coding DNA: TGTGCCAGCAGCCCAGGGTCATTAAGGGAAAAACTGTTTTTT. Its protein is CASSPGSLREKLFF.

This chain connects TRBV6-2 or TRBV6-3 to TRBJ2-1, with 11 bases fitting TRBD2. J was trimmed by 4 bases and V by 5 bases; bases with no gene match: 4. From germline, CDR1 is MNHEY and CDR2 SVGEGT. CDR3 length: 15 amino acids. The CDR3 region is CASSPLAGGYNEQFF. CDR3 in DNA: TGTGCCAGCAGTCCCCTAGCGGGGGGTTACAATGAGCAGTTCTTC.

The rearrangement uses TRBV18 and TRBJ1-2; D is unclear. V was trimmed by 0 bases and J by 6 bases, leaving 17 bases between them. The CDR3 totals 16 residues. Per the germline V gene, CDR1 is KGHSH and CDR2 is LQKENI. The CDR3 spells CASSPPRTVLGNGYTF. Written as DNA, the CDR3 is TGTGCCAGCTCACCACCGAGGACGGTCTTAGGGAATGGCTACACCTTC.

The rearrangement uses TRBV29-1 and TRBJ2-7; D might be TRBD2 (5 bases). V lost 3 bases, J lost 2 bases, and 11 bases lay in between. The length of the CDR3 is 13 residues. Germline V CDR1 and CDR2: SQVTM, ANQGSEA. The DNA of the CDR3 is TGCAGCGTTGAGGCGGGCGGAACCTACGAGCAGTACTTC. It is translated as CSVEAGGTYEQYF.

The rearrangement uses TRBV28 and TRBJ2-3, with TRBD2 identical over 9 bases. This CDR3 region has 16 residues. Trimming cost V 7 bases and J 4 bases; bases outside gene matches: 12. Germline CDR1 is MDHEN and CDR2 is SYDVKM. CDR3 loop: CASTDWGRGGADTQYF. In nucleotides, the CDR3 is TGTGCCAGCACCGATTGGGGGCGGGGGGGCGCAGATACGCAGTATTTT.

J is TRBJ2-7 and V is TRBV6-5; 8 nucleotides line up with TRBD1. The junction had 4 bases not matched to a gene; V was cut back by 6 bases and J by 3 bases. The CDR3 contains 13 residues. Per germline, CDR1 MNHEY and CDR2 SVGAGI. CDR3 nucleotides: TGTGCCAGCAGCCGGGACAGGAACTACGAGCAGTACTTC. Amino acid sequence: CASSRDRNYEQYF.